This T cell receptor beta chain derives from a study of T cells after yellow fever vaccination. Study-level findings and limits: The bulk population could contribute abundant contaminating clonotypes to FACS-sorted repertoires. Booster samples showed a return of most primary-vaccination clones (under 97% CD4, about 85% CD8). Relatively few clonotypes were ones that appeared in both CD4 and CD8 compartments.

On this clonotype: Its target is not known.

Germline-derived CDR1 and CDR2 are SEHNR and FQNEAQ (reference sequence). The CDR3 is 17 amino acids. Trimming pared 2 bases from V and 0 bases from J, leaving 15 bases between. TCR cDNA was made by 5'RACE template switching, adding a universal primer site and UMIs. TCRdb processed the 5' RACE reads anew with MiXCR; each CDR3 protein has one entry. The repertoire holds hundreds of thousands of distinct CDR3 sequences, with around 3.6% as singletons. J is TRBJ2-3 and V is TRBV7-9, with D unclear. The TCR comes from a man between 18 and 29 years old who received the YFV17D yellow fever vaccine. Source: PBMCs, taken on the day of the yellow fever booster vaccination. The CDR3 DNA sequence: TGTGCCAGCAGCTTATGGATAGATGGGCTCAGCACAGATACGCAGTATTTT. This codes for CASSLWIDGLSTDTQYF. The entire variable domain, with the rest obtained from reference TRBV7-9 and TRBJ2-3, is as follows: DTGVSQNPRHKITKRGQNVTFRCDPISEHNRLYWYRQTLGQGPEFLTYFQNEAQLEKSRLLSDRFSAERPKGSFSTLEIQRTEQGDSAMYLCASSLWIDGLSTDTQYFGPGTRLTVL.